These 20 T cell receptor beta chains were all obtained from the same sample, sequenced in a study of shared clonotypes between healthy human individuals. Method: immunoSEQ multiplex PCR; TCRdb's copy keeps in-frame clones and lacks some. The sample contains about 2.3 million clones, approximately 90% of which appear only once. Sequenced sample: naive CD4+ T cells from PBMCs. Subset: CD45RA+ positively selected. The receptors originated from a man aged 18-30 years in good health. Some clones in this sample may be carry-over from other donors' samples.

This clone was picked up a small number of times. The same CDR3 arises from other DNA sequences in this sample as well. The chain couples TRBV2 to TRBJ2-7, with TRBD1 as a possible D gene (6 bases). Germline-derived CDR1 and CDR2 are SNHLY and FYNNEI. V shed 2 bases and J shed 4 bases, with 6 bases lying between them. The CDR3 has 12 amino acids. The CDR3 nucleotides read TGTGCCAGCAGTGAACAGGGGTACGAGCAGTACTTC. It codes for CASSEQGYEQYF.

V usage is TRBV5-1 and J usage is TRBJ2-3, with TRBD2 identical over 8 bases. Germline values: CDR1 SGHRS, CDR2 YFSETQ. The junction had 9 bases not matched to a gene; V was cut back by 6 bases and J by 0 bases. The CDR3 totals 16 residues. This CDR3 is CASTAGTRSSTDTQYF. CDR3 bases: TGCGCCAGCACCGCCGGGACTAGATCTAGCACAGATACGCAGTATTTT.

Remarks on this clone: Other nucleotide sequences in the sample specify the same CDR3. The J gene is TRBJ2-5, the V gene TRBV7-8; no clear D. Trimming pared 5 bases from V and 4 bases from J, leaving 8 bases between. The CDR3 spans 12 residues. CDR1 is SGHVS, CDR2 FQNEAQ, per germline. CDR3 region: CASSPDRETQYF. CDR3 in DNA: TGTGCCAGCAGCCCGGACCGAGAGACCCAGTACTTC.

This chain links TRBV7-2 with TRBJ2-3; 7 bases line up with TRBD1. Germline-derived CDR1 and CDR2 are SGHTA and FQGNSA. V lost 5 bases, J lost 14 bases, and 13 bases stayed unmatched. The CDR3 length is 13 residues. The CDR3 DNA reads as TGTGCCAGCAGCGCGCGCCGGGACAGCCTAGTGTATTTT. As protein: CASSARRDSLVYF.

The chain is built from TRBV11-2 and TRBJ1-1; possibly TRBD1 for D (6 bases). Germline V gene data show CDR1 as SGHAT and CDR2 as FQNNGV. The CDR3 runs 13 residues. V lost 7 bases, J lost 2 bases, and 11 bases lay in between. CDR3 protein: CASKGGTNTEAFF. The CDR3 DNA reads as TGTGCCAGCAAGGGGGGGACTAACACTGAAGCTTTCTTT.

CDR3 protein: CASSAPGRGNGYTF. CDR3 DNA sequence: TGTGCCAGCAGCGCCCCCGGCAGGGGCAATGGCTACACCTTC. This chain joins TRBV5-4 and TRBJ1-2, with TRBD1 as a possible D gene (6 bases). The V gene lost 4 bases and the J gene lost 6 bases, with 16 bases spanning the gap. Germline V gene sequence: CDR1 SGHNT, CDR2 YYREEE (reference sequence). CDR3 size: 14 residues.

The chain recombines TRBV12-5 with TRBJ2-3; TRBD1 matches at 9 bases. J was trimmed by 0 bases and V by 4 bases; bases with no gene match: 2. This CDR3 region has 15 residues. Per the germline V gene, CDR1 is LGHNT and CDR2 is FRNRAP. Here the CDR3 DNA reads TGTGCTAGTGGTTCCGGGACAGGGAGCACAGATACGCAGTATTTT. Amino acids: CASGSGTGSTDTQYF.

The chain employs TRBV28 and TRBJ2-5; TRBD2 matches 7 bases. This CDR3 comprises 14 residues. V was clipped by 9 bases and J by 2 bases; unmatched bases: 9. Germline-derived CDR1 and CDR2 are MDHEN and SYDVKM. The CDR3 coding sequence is TGTGCCAGTGGTGTAATGGGGGGGCAAGAGACCCAGTACTTC. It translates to CASGVMGGQETQYF.

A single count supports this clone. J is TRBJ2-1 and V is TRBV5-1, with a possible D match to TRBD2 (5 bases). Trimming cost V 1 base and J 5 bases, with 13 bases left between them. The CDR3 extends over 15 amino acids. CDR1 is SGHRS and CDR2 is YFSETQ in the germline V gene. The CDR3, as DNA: TGCGCCAGCAGCTTGTGGCTAGCCGGAGACAATGAGCAGTTCTTC. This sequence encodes CASSLWLAGDNEQFF. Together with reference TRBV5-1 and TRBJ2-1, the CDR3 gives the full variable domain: KAGVTQTPRYLIKTRGQQVTLSCSPISGHRSVSWYQQTPGQGLQFLFEYFSETQRNKGNFPGRFSGRQFSNSRSEMNVSTLELGDSALYLCASSLWLAGDNEQFFGPGTRLTVL.

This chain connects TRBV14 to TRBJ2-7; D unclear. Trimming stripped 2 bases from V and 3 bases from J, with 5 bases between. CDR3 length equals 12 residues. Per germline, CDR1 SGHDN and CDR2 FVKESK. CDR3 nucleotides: TGTGCCAGCAGCCAATATTTCTACGAGCAGTACTTC. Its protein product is CASSQYFYEQYF.

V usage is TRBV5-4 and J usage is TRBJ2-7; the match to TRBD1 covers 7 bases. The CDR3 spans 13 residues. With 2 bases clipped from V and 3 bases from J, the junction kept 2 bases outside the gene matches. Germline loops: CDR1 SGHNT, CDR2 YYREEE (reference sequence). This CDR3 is CASSFGTDYEQYF. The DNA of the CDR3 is TGTGCCAGCAGCTTCGGGACAGACTACGAGCAGTACTTC.

CDR3 coding DNA: TGTGCCAGCAGAATCCTAGCGGCCACTACCGGGGAGCTGTTTTTT. It translates to CASRILAATTGELFF. The chain links TRBV28 to TRBJ2-2; the match to TRBD2 covers 7 bases. With 6 bases clipped from V and 5 bases from J, the junction kept 9 bases outside the gene matches. Germline loops: CDR1 MDHEN, CDR2 SYDVKM. The CDR3 spans 15 residues.

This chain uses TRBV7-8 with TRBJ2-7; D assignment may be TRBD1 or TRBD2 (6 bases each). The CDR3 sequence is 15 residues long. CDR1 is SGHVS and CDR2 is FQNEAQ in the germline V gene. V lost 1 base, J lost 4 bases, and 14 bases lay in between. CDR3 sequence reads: CASSLEGGSGYEQYF. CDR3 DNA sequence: TGTGCCAGCAGCTTAGAAGGGGGGTCAGGGTACGAGCAGTACTTC.

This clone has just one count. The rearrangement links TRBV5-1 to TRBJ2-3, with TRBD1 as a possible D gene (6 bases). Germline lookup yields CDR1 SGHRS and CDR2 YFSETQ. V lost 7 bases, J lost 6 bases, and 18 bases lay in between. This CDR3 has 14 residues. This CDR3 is CASSRTVGSDTQYF. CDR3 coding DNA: TGCGCCAGCTCTCGGACAGTGGGATCGGATACGCAGTATTTT.

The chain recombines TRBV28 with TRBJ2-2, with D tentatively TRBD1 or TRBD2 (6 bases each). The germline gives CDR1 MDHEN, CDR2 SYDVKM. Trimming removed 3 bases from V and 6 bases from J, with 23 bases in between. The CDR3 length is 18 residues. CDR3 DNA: TGTGCCAGCAGTTTGTTAGGTCAGGGGAGGTCGGAGTCCGGGGAGCTGTTTTTT. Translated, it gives CASSLLGQGRSESGELFF.

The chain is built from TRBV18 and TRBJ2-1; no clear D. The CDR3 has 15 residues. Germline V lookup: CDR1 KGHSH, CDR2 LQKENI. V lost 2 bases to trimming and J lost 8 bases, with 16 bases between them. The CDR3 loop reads CASSPIRSITDEQFF. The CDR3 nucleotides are TGTGCCAGCTCACCAATACGTTCCATCACCGATGAGCAGTTCTTC.

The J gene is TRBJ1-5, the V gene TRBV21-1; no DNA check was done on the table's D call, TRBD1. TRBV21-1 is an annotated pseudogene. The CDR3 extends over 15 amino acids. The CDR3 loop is CASSKKGQGDQPQHF. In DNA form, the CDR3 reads TGTGCCAGCAGCAAAAAGGGACAGGGTGATCAGCCCCAGCATTTT.

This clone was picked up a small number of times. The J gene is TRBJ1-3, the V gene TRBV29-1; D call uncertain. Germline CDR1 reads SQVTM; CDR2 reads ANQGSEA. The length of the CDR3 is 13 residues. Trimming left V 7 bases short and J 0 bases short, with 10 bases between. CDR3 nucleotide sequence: TGCAGCGCTAACGAGCCCTCTGGAAACACCATATATTTT. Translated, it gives CSANEPSGNTIYF.

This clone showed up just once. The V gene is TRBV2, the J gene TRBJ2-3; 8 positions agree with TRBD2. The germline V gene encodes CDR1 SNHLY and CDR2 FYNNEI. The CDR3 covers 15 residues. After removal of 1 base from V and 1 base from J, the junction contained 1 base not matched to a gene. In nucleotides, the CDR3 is TGTGCCAGCAGTGAAGGGCGGGGGGGCACAGATACGCAGTATTTT. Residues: CASSEGRGGTDTQYF.

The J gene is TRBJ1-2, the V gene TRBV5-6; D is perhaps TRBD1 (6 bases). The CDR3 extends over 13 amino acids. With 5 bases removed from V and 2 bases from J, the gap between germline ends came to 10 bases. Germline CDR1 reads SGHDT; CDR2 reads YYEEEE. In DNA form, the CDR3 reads TGTGCCAGCAGGGACAGCACGAACTATGGCTACACCTTC. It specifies CASRDSTNYGYTF.